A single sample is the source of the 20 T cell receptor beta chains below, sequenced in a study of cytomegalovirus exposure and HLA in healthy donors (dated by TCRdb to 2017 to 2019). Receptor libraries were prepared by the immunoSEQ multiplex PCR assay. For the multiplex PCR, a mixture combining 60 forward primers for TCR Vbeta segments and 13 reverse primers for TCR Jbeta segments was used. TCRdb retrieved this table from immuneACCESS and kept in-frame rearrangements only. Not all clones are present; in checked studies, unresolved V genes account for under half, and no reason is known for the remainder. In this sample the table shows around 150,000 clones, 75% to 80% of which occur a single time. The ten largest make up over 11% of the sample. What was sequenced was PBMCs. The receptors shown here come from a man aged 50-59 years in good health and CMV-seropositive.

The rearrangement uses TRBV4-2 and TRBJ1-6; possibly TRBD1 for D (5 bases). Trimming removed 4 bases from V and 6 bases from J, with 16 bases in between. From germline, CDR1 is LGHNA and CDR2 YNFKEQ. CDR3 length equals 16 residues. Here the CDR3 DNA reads TGTGCCAGCAGCCGCAAGCCCCAGGGCGGTAATTCACCCCTCCACTTT. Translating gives CASSRKPQGGNSPLHF.

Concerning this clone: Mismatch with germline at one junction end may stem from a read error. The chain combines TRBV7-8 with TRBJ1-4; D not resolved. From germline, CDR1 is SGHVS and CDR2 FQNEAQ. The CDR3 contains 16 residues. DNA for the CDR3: TGTGCCAGTCGAGCGTCCCCGGGAAGGGCTAAAGAAAAACTGTTTTTT. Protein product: CASRASPGRAKEKLFF.

Here the CDR3 reads CASSAGTDYEQYF. For the CDR3, the DNA is TGTGCCAGCAGTGCGGGGACAGACTACGAGCAGTACTTC. V usage is TRBV6-1 and J usage is TRBJ2-7; the match to TRBD1 covers 7 bases. The trim removed 4 bases at V and 3 bases at J, leaving 3 bases unmatched. Germline V gives CDR1 MNHNS, CDR2 SASEGT. This CDR3 spans 13 amino acids.

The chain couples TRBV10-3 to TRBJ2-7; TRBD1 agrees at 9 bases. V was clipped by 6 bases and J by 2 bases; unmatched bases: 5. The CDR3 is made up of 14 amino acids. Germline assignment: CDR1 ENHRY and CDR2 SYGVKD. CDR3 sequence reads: CAISGDRATYEQYF. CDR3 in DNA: TGTGCCATCAGCGGGGACAGGGCAACCTACGAGCAGTACTTC.

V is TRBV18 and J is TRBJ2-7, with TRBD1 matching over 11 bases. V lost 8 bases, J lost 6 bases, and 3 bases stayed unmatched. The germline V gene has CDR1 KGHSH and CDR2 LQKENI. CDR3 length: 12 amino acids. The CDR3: CASRGQGGEQYF. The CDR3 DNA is TGTGCCAGCCGGGGACAGGGGGGCGAGCAGTACTTC.

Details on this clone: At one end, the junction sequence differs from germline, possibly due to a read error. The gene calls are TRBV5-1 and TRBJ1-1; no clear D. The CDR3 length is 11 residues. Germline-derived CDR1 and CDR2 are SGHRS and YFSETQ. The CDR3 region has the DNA TGCGCCAGCAGCTTCAACAATGAAGCTTTCTTT. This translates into CASSFNNEAFF.

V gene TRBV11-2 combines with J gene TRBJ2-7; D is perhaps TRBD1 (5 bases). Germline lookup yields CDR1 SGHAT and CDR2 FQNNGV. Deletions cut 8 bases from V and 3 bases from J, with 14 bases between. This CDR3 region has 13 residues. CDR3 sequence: CASSDQGIYEQYV. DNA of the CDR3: TGTGCCAGCTCCGACCAGGGAATCTACGAGCAGTACGTC.

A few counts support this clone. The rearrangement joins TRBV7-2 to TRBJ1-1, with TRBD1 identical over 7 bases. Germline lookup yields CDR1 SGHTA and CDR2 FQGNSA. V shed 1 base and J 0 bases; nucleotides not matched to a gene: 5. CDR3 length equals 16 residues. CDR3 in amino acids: CASSLGPGQLNTEAFF. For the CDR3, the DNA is TGTGCCAGCAGCTTAGGTCCGGGACAGCTGAACACTGAAGCTTTCTTT.

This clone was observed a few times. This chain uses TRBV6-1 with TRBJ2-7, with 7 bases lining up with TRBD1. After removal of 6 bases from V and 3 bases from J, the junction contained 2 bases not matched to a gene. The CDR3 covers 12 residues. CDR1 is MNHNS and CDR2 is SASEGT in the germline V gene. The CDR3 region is CASRRDSYEQYF. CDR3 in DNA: TGTGCCAGCAGACGGGACAGCTACGAGCAGTACTTC.

The CDR3 region is CASSQFTTMNTEAFF. The DNA for the CDR3 is TGTGCCAGCAGCCAGTTTACCACGATGAACACTGAAGCTTTCTTT. The J gene is TRBJ1-1, the V gene TRBV7-8; D gene uncertain. The V end was cut by 5 bases, the J end by 0 bases, with 13 bases between. CDR3 length: 15 residues. The germline V gene has CDR1 SGHVS and CDR2 FQNEAQ.

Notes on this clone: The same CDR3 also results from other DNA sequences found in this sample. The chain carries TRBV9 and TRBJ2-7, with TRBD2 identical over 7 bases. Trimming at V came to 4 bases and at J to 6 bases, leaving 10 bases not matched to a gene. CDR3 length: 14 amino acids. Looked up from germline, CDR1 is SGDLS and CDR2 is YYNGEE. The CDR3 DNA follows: TGTGCCAGCAGCCTGGCTAGCGGAGGTTTCGAGCAGTACTTC. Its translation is CASSLASGGFEQYF. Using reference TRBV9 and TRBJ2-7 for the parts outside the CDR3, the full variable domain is DSGVTQTPKHLITATGQRVTLRCSPRSGDLSVYWYQQSLDQGLQFLIQYYNGEERAKGNILERFSAQQFPDLHSELNLSSLELGDSALYFCASSLASGGFEQYFGPGTRLTVT.

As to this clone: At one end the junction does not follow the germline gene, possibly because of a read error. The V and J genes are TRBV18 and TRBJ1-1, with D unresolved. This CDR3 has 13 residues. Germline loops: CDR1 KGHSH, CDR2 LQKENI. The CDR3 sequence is CAGSQTVNTEAFF. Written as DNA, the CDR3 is TGTGCCGGCTCACAAACAGTGAACACTGAAGCTTTCTTT.

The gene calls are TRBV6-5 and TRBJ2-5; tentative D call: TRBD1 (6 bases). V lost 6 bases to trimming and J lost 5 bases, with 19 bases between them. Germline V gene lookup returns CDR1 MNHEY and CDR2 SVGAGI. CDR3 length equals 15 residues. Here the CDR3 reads CASSPLGERGETQYF. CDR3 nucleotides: TGTGCCAGCAGCCCCCTGGGCGAGAGGGGGGAGACCCAGTACTTC.

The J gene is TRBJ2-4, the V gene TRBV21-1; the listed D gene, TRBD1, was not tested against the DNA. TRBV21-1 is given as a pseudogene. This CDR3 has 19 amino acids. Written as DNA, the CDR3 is TGTGCCAGCAGCAAAGTAGGGGGAAGGACCAGGGGGCATAAAAACATTCAGTACTTC. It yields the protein CASSKVGGRTRGHKNIQYF.

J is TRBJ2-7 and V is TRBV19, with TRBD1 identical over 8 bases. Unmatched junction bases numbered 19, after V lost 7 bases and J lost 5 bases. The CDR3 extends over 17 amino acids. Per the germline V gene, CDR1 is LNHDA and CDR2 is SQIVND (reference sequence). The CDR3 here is CASTLPGGGLSKDEQYV. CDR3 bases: TGTGCCAGTACCCTCCCAGGGGGCGGCCTCTCCAAGGACGAGCAGTACGTC.

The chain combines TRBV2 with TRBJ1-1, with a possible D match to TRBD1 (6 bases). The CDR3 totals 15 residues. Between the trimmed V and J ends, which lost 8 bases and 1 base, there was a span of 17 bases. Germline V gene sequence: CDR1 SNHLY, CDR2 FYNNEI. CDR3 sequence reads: CASQTPGHANTEAFF. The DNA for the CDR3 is TGTGCCAGCCAGACGCCGGGACATGCGAACACTGAAGCTTTCTTT.

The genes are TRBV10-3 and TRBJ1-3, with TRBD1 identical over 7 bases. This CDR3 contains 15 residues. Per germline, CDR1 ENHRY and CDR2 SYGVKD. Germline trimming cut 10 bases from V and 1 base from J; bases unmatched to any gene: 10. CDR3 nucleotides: TGTGCCACGGGGGACAGTCGGTATTCTGGAAACACCATATATTTT. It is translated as CATGDSRYSGNTIYF.

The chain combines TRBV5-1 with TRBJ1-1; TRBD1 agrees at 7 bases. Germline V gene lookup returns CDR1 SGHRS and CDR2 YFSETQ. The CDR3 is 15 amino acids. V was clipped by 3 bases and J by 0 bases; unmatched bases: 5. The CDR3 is CASSSGQAMNTEAFF. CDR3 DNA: TGCGCCAGCAGCTCCGGACAGGCGATGAACACTGAAGCTTTCTTT.

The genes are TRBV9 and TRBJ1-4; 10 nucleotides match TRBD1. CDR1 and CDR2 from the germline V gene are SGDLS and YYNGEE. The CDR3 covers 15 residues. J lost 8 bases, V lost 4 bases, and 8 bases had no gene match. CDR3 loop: CASSPTTGGQEKLFF. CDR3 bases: TGTGCCAGCAGCCCCACGACAGGGGGCCAGGAAAAACTGTTTTTT.

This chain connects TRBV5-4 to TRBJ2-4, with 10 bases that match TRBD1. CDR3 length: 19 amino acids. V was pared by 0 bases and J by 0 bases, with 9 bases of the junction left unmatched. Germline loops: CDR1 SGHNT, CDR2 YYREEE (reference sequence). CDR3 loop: CASSLAGDRGLLAKNIQYF. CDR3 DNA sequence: TGTGCCAGCAGCTTGGCCGGGGACAGGGGTCTTCTAGCCAAAAACATTCAGTACTTC. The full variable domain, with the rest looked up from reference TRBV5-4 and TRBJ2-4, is ETGVTQSPTHLIKTRGQQVTLRCSSQSGHNTVSWYQQALGQGPQFIFQYYREEENGRGNFPPRFSGLQFPNYSSELNVNALELDDSALYLCASSLAGDRGLLAKNIQYFGAGTRLSVL.